This TCR beta chain was identified during a study of monozygotic twins with inflammatory bowel disease. Total RNA was isolated from whole blood without T cell sorting. The CDR3 covers 17 residues. Germline CDR1 is LNHDA and CDR2 is SQIVND (reference sequence). Comment on this clonotype: Its antigen is not identified.

Whole-study findings and limits: Among IBD patients, fewer clonotypes were shared with others than among healthy twins, especially with disease activity.

Both the TCRalpha cDNA and the TCRbeta cDNA were taken through two nested PCRs, lasting around 15 and 9 cycles. TCRdb reprocessed the 5' RACE reads and keeps a single row for each CDR3 protein, giving no DNA. This sample lists approximately 330,000 distinct CDR3 sequences; its ten largest clones have over 2%. Material for sequencing was blood. This clonotype was obtained from a human donor with ulcerative colitis or Crohn's disease, or a healthy co-twin of an affected twin (not recorded which). The chain joins TRBV19 to TRBJ1-4; TCRdb indicates TRBD1, and absent DNA this call remains unverified. The CDR3 reads CASSTGTGGTRHGKLFF.